This is a list of T cell receptor beta chains from one sample in a study of blood T cells in healthy people across ages. TCRdb recomputed calls from the 5' RACE reads with MiXCR, one row per CDR3 protein. The repertoire holds about 1.7 million distinct CDR3 sequences, with under 30% as singletons. Sequenced: blood. The receptors shown here come from a woman in her thirties in good health. Each CDR3 is given with its conserved first and last residue. Each record gives: J gene, V gene, D gene, clone size, CDR3 DNA, CDR3 protein. The D gene is left open where the match is weak. Size values are once, few and many counts, or a class for expanded clones, and some rows have none.

TRBJ1-5 TRBV6-1 . . TGTGCCAGCCGGGACGGACTTTATAGCAATCAGCCCCAGCATTTT CASRDGLYSNQPQHF
TRBJ1-4 TRBV28 TRBD1 few TGTGCCAGCAGTTTAGGGACAGGGACTGAAAAACTGTTTTTT CASSLGTGTEKLFF
TRBJ2-7 TRBV7-2 . . TGTGCCAGCAGCCACGCTGGGGGAATGGAGCAGTACTTC CASSHAGGMEQYF
TRBJ1-2 TRBV5-1 TRBD1 few TGCGCCAGCAGACGGCCGACAGGGCCCTATGGCTACACCTTC CASRRPTGPYGYTF
TRBJ2-1 TRBV6-6 TRBD1 . TGTGCCAGCAGTTTACTAAGGACAGGGCGTGCCAATGAGCAGTTCTTC CASSLLRTGRANEQFF
TRBJ2-7 TRBV5-5 . many TGTGCCAGCAGCTTGGCCCCCTCTACCGAGGCCTACGAGCAGTACTTC CASSLAPSTEAYEQYF
TRBJ2-7 TRBV7-2 TRBD2 . TGTGCCAGCAGCGGAGTCGGGCTAGCGGGAGGGTACGAGCAGTACTTC CASSGVGLAGGYEQYF
TRBJ2-1 TRBV7-8 . . TGTGCCAGCAGCTTAAGCCCCCAGGGCGATGAGCAGTTCTTC CASSLSPQGDEQFF
TRBJ1-1 TRBV12-3/TRBV12-4 . few TGTGCCAGCAGTATAGGGCCGGAAGCTTTCTTT CASSIGPEAFF
TRBJ2-1 TRBV2 . . TGTGCCAGCAAAGGGCTGGTTAACTCCTACAATGAGCAGTTCTTC CASKGLVNSYNEQFF
TRBJ2-7 TRBV6-1 . . TGTGCCAGCAGTGGGGGCCGGGCCTTTGGCTCCTACGAGCAGTACTTC CASSGGRAFGSYEQYF
TRBJ2-5 TRBV20-1 . few TGCAGTGCTAGGGTCCACGAGACGGAGACCCAGTACTTC CSARVHETETQYF
TRBJ1-2 TRBV5-5 . few TGTGCCAGCAGCTTCACAGGGATCGGTGGCTACACCTTC CASSFTGIGGYTF
TRBJ2-3 TRBV20-1 TRBD2 . TGCAGTGCTCGGACTAGCGGGGGGGCAACAAACACAGATACGCAGTATTTT CSARTSGGATNTDTQYF
TRBJ2-4 TRBV6-6 TRBD2 . TGTGCCAGCGGACTAGCGGGGGGAACCAAAAACATTCAGTACTTC CASGLAGGTKNIQYF
TRBJ2-7 TRBV4-2 TRBD2 . TGTGCCAGCAGCCAAGCGGCGGGGGATACCTACGAGCAGTACTTC CASSQAAGDTYEQYF
TRBJ2-6 TRBV4-1 TRBD2 many TGCGCCAGCAGCCACCAGGCTGGGGGGGTCCTCTCTGGGGCCAACGTCCTGACTTTC CASSHQAGGVLSGANVLTF
TRBJ2-1 TRBV6-6 . many TGTGCCAGCAGTTACCGGGACCCCTCGTACAATGAGCAGTTCTTC CASSYRDPSYNEQFF
TRBJ1-2 TRBV20-1 TRBD1 . TGCAGTGCTAGTGTAGAAGGACAGGCCCGAGGAGGCTATGGCTACACCTTC CSASVEGQARGGYGYTF
TRBJ2-1 TRBV3-1 . . TGTGCCAGCAGCCAAGATTCGGGCAGGGCCTACAATGAGCAGTTCTTC CASSQDSGRAYNEQFF
TRBJ1-2 TRBV6-6 . . TGTGCCAGCAGTTACTCCCCGCGGGCCAACTATGGCTACACCTTC CASSYSPRANYGYTF
TRBJ2-1 TRBV27 . few TGTGCCAGCAGTTTATCGGCAGGGAACTACAATGAGCAGTTCTTC CASSLSAGNYNEQFF
TRBJ2-7 TRBV6-1 TRBD1 many TGTGCCAGCAGGGAGACAGGGGGGTACGAGCAGTACTTC CASRETGGYEQYF
TRBJ1-2 TRBV15 . few TGTGCCACCAGCATGGGACAATCAAACTATGGCTACACCTTC CATSMGQSNYGYTF
TRBJ2-1 TRBV7-2 . . TGTGCCAGCAGCTCCCTAGTGAGAGAGCAGTTCTTC CASSSLVREQFF
TRBJ1-2 TRBV14 . . TGTGCCAGCAGCCAAGCCAGGGCGGGCTATGGCTACACCTTC CASSQARAGYGYTF
TRBJ1-6 TRBV20-1 TRBD1 . TGCAGTGCTGTAACCGGACAGGTTAATTCACCCCTCCACTTT CSAVTGQVNSPLHF
TRBJ1-5 TRBV12-3/TRBV12-4 TRBD1 . TGTGCCGGCAGTCCGGACAGGGGCCAGCCCCAGCATTTT CAGSPDRGQPQHF
TRBJ2-5 TRBV3-1 . few TGTGCCAGCAGCCGCAGGAGGAGGGAGGTGGAGACCCAGTACTTC CASSRRRREVETQYF
TRBJ2-1 TRBV9 . few TGTGCCAGCAGCGTAGGGACACTTAACAATGAGCAGTTCTTC CASSVGTLNNEQFF
TRBJ2-7 TRBV5-1 TRBD2 many TGCGCCAGCAGCTCGGCGGGACTAGCGGGTTACGAGCAGTACTTC CASSSAGLAGYEQYF